These 20 T cell receptor beta chains were all obtained from the same sample, sequenced in a study of blood T cell repertoires in COVID-19. Assay used: immunoSEQ multiplex PCR; TCRdb lists only in-frame clones, some missing. The sample records roughly 200,000 clones, about nine tenths being singletons. The specimen was peripheral blood. These receptors were collected from a man in his forties with acute or convalescent COVID-19.

This clone was seen only once. This sequence joins TRBV2 and TRBJ2-5; D remains ambiguous. CDR1 SNHLY and CDR2 FYNNEI come from the germline V gene. With 7 bases removed from V and 5 bases from J, the gap between germline ends came to 8 bases. CDR3 length: 11 residues. CDR3 region: CASTLGETQYF. The DNA of the CDR3 is TGTGCCAGCACCCTAGGCGAGACCCAGTACTTC. The full variable domain, rest sourced from reference TRBV2 and TRBJ2-5, is EPEVTQTPSHQVTQMGQEVILRCVPISNHLYFYWYRQILGQKVEFLVSFYNNEISEKSEIFDDQFSVERPDGSNFTLKIRSTKLEDSAMYFCASTLGETQYFGPGTRLLVL.

The gene calls are TRBV6-5 and TRBJ2-1, with 8 bases identical to TRBD2. The germline CDR1 and CDR2 sequences are MNHEY and SVGAGI. V was pared by 10 bases and J by 3 bases, with 11 bases of the junction left unmatched. This CDR3 is 15 amino acids long. CDR3 amino acids: CATNYGGGDYNEQFF. CDR3 in DNA: TGTGCCACGAATTACGGGGGGGGCGACTACAATGAGCAGTTCTTC.

The gene calls are TRBV11-3 and TRBJ2-3, with D uncertain. The CDR3 spans 12 residues. Germline CDR1 SGHNT, CDR2 YENEEA. Trimming shortened V by 4 bases and J by 3 bases, and 5 bases separated the two germline ends. CDR3 sequence: CASSSLTDTQYF. CDR3 nucleotide sequence: TGTGCCAGCAGCTCTTTGACAGATACGCAGTATTTT.

The chain recombines TRBV4-2 with TRBJ2-3, with 13 bases matching TRBD2. The CDR3 totals 20 residues. J lost 2 bases, V lost 0 bases, and 11 bases had no gene match. Germline V gene data show CDR1 as LGHNA and CDR2 as YNFKEQ. The CDR3 spells CASSQDLGLAGARDTDTQYF. CDR3 nucleotide sequence: TGTGCCAGCAGCCAAGATCTTGGACTAGCGGGGGCCCGTGACACAGATACGCAGTATTTT.

The chain joins TRBV20-1 to TRBJ2-1; 10 bases are shared with TRBD2. Germline CDR1 is DFQATT and CDR2 is SNEGSKA (reference sequence). The CDR3 is 13 residues long. With 3 bases clipped from V and 6 bases from J, the junction kept 2 bases outside the gene matches. The CDR3 coding sequence is TGCAGTGCTAGTAGCGGGGGGATCAATGAGCAGTTCTTC. Translating gives CSASSGGINEQFF.

The chain employs TRBV6-2 or TRBV6-3 and TRBJ2-5, with 7 bases matching TRBD2. The V and J ends lost 4 bases and 4 bases, in that order; junction bases with no gene match: 12. Germline CDR1 and CDR2: MNHEY and SVGEGT. There are 16 residues in the CDR3. The DNA of the CDR3 is TGTGCCAGCAGTTTGTACATCCGTTCGGGAGGAGAGACCCAGTACTTC. Translated: CASSLYIRSGGETQYF.

V and J are TRBV2 and TRBJ1-1, with TRBD1 as a possible D gene (5 bases). The germline CDR1 and CDR2 sequences are SNHLY and FYNNEI. CDR3 length: 14 residues. The germline V and J ends were trimmed by 8 bases and 4 bases, with 17 bases remaining between them. The CDR3 spells CASVGESGGTEAFF. The CDR3 DNA sequence: TGTGCCAGCGTGGGCGAATCGGGGGGCACTGAAGCTTTCTTT. Full variable domain (remainder filled in from reference TRBV2 and TRBJ1-1): EPEVTQTPSHQVTQMGQEVILRCVPISNHLYFYWYRQILGQKVEFLVSFYNNEISEKSEIFDDQFSVERPDGSNFTLKIRSTKLEDSAMYFCASVGESGGTEAFFGQGTRLTVV.

This clone occurred a few times. This rearrangement joins TRBV30 to TRBJ2-7; 7 nucleotides line up with TRBD2. The CDR3 extends over 15 amino acids. After removal of 2 bases from V and 7 bases from J, the junction contained 14 bases not matched to a gene. CDR1 is GTSNPN, CDR2 SVGIG, per germline (reference sequence). CDR3 bases: TGTGCCTGGAGTCGTCCGGGCCTCGGGCGGGGGGAGCAGTACTTC. This gives the protein CAWSRPGLGRGEQYF.

This clone showed up just a few times. This chain uses TRBV4-2 with TRBJ2-3; no firm D call. Germline CDR1 reads LGHNA; CDR2 reads YNFKEQ. The ends were cut back, 0 bases at V and 0 bases at J, with 7 bases in the middle. The CDR3 extends over 15 amino acids. The CDR3 DNA reads as TGTGCCAGCAGCCAAGATCGGTCGAGCACAGATACGCAGTATTTT. Its protein is CASSQDRSSTDTQYF.

This chain connects TRBV19 to TRBJ1-2; 7 bases fit TRBD1. The junction had 21 bases not matched to a gene; V was cut back by 5 bases and J by 9 bases. Germline CDR1 LNHDA, CDR2 SQIVND (reference sequence). This CDR3 has 17 amino acids. The CDR3 here is CASSDRDSLGIGISYTF. DNA for the CDR3: TGTGCCAGTAGTGACCGGGACAGCCTAGGTATCGGTATTAGCTACACCTTC.

This clone has a single count. V is TRBV15 and J is TRBJ2-2; TRBD1 is a possible D gene (5 bases). Between the trimmed V and J ends, which lost 1 base and 9 bases, there was a span of 15 bases. Germline V gene sequence: CDR1 LNHNV, CDR2 YYDKDF (reference sequence). There are 15 residues in the CDR3. CDR3 in amino acids: CATSRGQTASRELFF. Written as DNA, the CDR3 is TGTGCCACCAGCAGAGGACAGACCGCCTCTAGGGAGCTGTTTTTT.

This clone has just one count. The V gene is TRBV19, the J gene TRBJ1-5, with TRBD1 matching over 8 bases. Germline assignment: CDR1 LNHDA and CDR2 SQIVND (reference sequence). V dropped 5 bases and J dropped 2; count of bases not matched to a gene: 5. This CDR3 is 15 amino acids long. The CDR3 nucleotides are TGTGCCAGTAGTTTCCAGGGACAGGGCAATCAGCCCCAGCATTTT. This translates into CASSFQGQGNQPQHF.

The CDR3 loop is CASSLSADTQYF. The CDR3 nucleotides read TGTGCCAGCAGTCTCTCGGCAGATACGCAGTATTTT. The chain employs TRBV12-3 or TRBV12-4 and TRBJ2-3; D unresolved. This CDR3 has 12 residues. V lost 5 bases, J lost 4 bases, and 7 bases lay in between.

The rearrangement joins TRBV6-5 to TRBJ2-3; 7 nucleotides align to TRBD1. CDR1 is MNHEY and CDR2 is SVGAGI in the germline V gene. Unmatched junction bases numbered 4, after V lost 6 bases and J lost 4 bases. This CDR3 contains 13 residues. Written as DNA, the CDR3 is TGTGCCAGCAGGGGACAGTTCCCAGATACGCAGTATTTT. It codes for CASRGQFPDTQYF.

This CDR3 is CSVGGLAGTYEQYF. CDR3 DNA sequence: TGCAGCGTCGGTGGCCTCGCAGGGACCTACGAGCAGTACTTC. The chain is built from TRBV29-1 and TRBJ2-7, with a tentative D call TRBD1 (5 bases). The germline CDR1 and CDR2 sequences are SQVTM and ANQGSEA. CDR3 length: 14 amino acids. Trimming took off 6 bases at V and 2 bases at J, with 17 bases between the two ends.

The rearrangement uses TRBV7-2 and TRBJ2-3, with 9 bases lining up with TRBD1. The CDR3 length is 16 residues. Germline values: CDR1 SGHTA, CDR2 FQGNSA. J was trimmed by 3 bases and V by 3 bases; bases with no gene match: 7. CDR3 in amino acids: CASSLGTGTRTDTQYF. CDR3 bases: TGTGCCAGCAGCTTGGGGACAGGGACCAGGACAGATACGCAGTATTTT.

V is TRBV6-4 and J is TRBJ2-3; TRBD2 agrees at 14 bases. Germline V lookup: CDR1 MRHNA, CDR2 SNTAGT. The CDR3 runs to 15 residues. The trim removed 3 bases at V and 4 bases at J, leaving 0 bases unmatched. CDR3: CASSETSGGADTQYF. As DNA, the CDR3 is TGTGCCAGCAGTGAGACTAGCGGGGGGGCAGATACGCAGTATTTT.

The rearrangement links TRBV11-3 to TRBJ2-5; 8 bases map to TRBD1. The ends lost 5 bases at V and 2 bases at J; junction bases unmatched: 4. Germline CDR1 reads SGHNT; CDR2 reads YENEEA. This CDR3 has 14 residues. In DNA form, the CDR3 reads TGTGCCAGCAGCCGTAACAGGGGGCAAGAGACCCAGTACTTC. Its translation: CASSRNRGQETQYF. The whole variable domain, filled in from reference TRBV11-3 and TRBJ2-5, reads EAGVVQSPRYKIIEKKQPVAFWCNPISGHNTLYWYLQNLGQGPELLIRYENEEAVDDSQLPKDRFSAERLKGVDSTLKIQPAELGDSAVYLCASSRNRGQETQYFGPGTRLLVL.

This chain connects TRBV6-5 to TRBJ1-6; D may be TRBD1 (6 bases). Looked up from germline, CDR1 is MNHEY and CDR2 is SVGAGI. The V and J ends lost 6 bases and 8 bases respectively, with 11 bases between them. The CDR3 has 13 residues. CDR3 DNA: TGTGCCAGCAGCCGGGACATTGATTCACCCCTCCACTTT. This translates into CASSRDIDSPLHF.

This clone was counted once. The chain links TRBV7-9 to TRBJ2-2; TRBD1 aligns across 9 bases. This CDR3 has 17 amino acids. Germline V gives CDR1 SEHNR, CDR2 FQNEAQ (reference sequence). Trimming removed 5 bases from V and 4 bases from J; junction bases left unmatched: 11. The CDR3 nucleotides are TGTGCCAGCAGCGCCAGGACAGGGGAAGGTGGCACCGGGGAGCTGTTTTTT. Translated: CASSARTGEGGTGELFF.